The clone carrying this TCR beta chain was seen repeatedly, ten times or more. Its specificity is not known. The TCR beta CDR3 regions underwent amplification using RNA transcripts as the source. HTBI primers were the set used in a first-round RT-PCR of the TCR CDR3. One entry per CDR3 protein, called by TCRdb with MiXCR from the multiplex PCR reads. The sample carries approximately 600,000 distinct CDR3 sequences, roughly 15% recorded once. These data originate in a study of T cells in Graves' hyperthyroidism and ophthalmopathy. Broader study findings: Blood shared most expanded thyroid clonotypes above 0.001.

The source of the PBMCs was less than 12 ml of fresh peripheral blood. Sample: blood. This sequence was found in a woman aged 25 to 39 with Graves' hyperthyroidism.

CDR3 loop: CATRSYTEAFF. The CDR3 nucleotides are TGTGCCACCCGTTCCTACACTGAAGCTTTCTTT. The chain is built from TRBV28 and TRBJ1-1, with D uncertain. This CDR3 has 11 residues. Germline CDR1 and CDR2: MDHEN and SYDVKM. V lost 10 bases and J lost 3, with 9 bases in between.